This TCR beta chain is from a study of T cell repertoires in cytomegalovirus infection. The CDR3 is 16 residues long. CDR1 is LNHDA, CDR2 SQIVND, per germline (reference sequence). Deletions cut 5 bases from V and 1 base from J, with 15 bases between. TCRdb reanalysed the reads using MiXCR and keeps one entry per CDR3 protein. The data hold a few hundred thousand distinct CDR3 sequences, with about 32% observed a single time. Points on this clonotype: Its antigen is unidentified.

The starting material was cultured PBMCs, obtained from culture after CMV antigen stimulation. The chain carries TRBV19 and TRBJ1-5, with D possibly TRBD1 on 6 matching bases. This TCR was sampled from a human donor in good health (CMV status not recorded). Some clones in this sample may be carry-over from other donors' samples. For the CDR3, the DNA is TGTGCCAGTAGTCCAGGACAGTACAGGAGCAATCAGCCCCAGCATTTT. Encoded protein: CASSPGQYRSNQPQHF. The whole variable domain, remainder taken from reference TRBV19 and TRBJ1-5, is DGGITQSPKYLFRKEGQNVTLSCEQNLNHDAMYWYRQDPGQGLRLIYYSQIVNDFQKGDIAEGYSVSREKKESFPLTVTSAQKNPTAFYLCASSPGQYRSNQPQHFGDGTRLSIL.